This TCR beta chain emerged from a study of T cell changes during pregnancy in multiple sclerosis. From germline, CDR1 is LNHDA and CDR2 SQIVND (reference sequence). Trimming stripped 5 bases from V and 3 bases from J, with 16 bases between. The CDR3 loop spans 15 amino acids. The table came from immunoSEQ multiplex PCR; TCRdb's copy has only in-frame clones and leaves some out. The profile shows tens of thousands of clones, over 80% of them singletons. The material sequenced was CD4+ T cells from peripheral blood mononuclear cells, taken in the third trimester of pregnancy. The TCR was taken from a female donor with multiple sclerosis, enrolled in a pregnancy study. The chain uses TRBV19 and TRBJ1-2; D may be TRBD1 (5 bases). As DNA, the CDR3 is TGTGCCAGTAGTTCGTCGAGTTTAGGGGACTATGGCTACACCTTC. Translated: CASSSSSLGDYGYTF.